This T cell receptor (beta chain) was found in a study of blood T cell repertoires in COVID-19. Background on the study: From the United States, Italy and Spain came samples of acute and convalescent COVID-19.

Original methodology: Using reference gene primer amplification, nucleated cell counts were estimated. Data came from immunoSEQ multiplex PCR; TCRdb stores just in-frame clones and leaves some out. The V and J calls and the clone size are those of that table, but D and trimming were determined from the DNA. The profile covers a few hundred thousand clones, with 75% to 85% appearing a single time and roughly 1.4% taken by the ten largest. J was trimmed by 5 bases and V by 4 bases; bases with no gene match: 2. This CDR3 has 13 residues. Germline V CDR1 and CDR2: SGHRS, YFSETQ. This clone was seen a few times.

This TCR came from a middle-aged woman who had recovered from COVID-19. The rearrangement uses TRBV5-1 and TRBJ1-1, with 10 bases identical to TRBD1. Sequencing used peripheral blood. CDR3 DNA sequence: TGCGCCAGCAGCACGGGACAGGGGACTGAAGCTTTCTTT. This encodes CASSTGQGTEAFF.